The present T cell receptor beta chain was sequenced within a study of T-cell memory formation after mild COVID-19. Overall study findings and caveats: Researchers could not confirm that second-wave clones peaking on day 37 targeted SARS-CoV-2. Within pre-infection memory, some responding clones were found, suggesting cross-reactive memory joined. Clones shrinking from day 15 to 85 showed even CD4/CD8 mixes; later expanders tilted CD4+. Most CD4+ clones that shrank were in CM and EM, while CD8+ ones turned up in EMRA.

The table lists this clonotype with many counts. Its matching antigen is unknown. Each CDR3 protein gets one entry after TCRdb re-called the 5' RACE reads with MiXCR. This sample has about 260,000 distinct CDR3 sequences, with approximately 7.6% found just once. This CDR3 spans 17 amino acids. J lost 2 bases, V lost 0 bases, and 10 bases had no gene match. Germline values: CDR1 SGDLS, CDR2 YYNGEE. The sequenced sample was PBMCs or a T cell subset sorted from them (not recorded which). The TCR sequence derives from a man in his late teens or twenties who had mild COVID-19 (a few samples of this study predate the infection). Cell type and time point are not known. The rearrangement joins TRBV9 to TRBJ1-2; 7 nucleotides agree with TRBD1. The CDR3 reads CASSVDLGRDRNYGYTF. The CDR3 nucleotides read TGTGCCAGCAGCGTAGATCTGGGGAGGGACAGAAACTATGGCTACACCTTC.